This record concerns one T cell receptor (beta chain) sequence. CDR3 length: 13 amino acids. Per germline, CDR1 LNHDA and CDR2 SQIVND (reference sequence). V lost 3 bases and J lost 0, with 5 bases in between. Per the authors' pipeline: Estimated nucleated cell counts came from reference gene primer amplification. Profiling relied on immunoSEQ multiplex PCR, and the TCRdb table lists in-frame clones only, not all of them. The DNA was the basis for D and trimming; V, J and clone size are from that table. The repertoire includes 150,000 to 200,000 clones, around four fifths of them detected once, and 8% to 9.5% sits in the top ten. The data are from a study of blood T cell repertoires in COVID-19. On the study more broadly: Samples taken during acute and convalescent COVID-19 were collected in the United States, Italy and Spain. PBMCs, B-cell-depleted T cells, or T cells were the source of the cDNA or gDNA that made up the material.

This rearrangement joins TRBV19 to TRBJ1-1; no clear D. Sequenced input: peripheral blood. This sequence originates from a woman over 75 with active or convalescent COVID-19. Here the CDR3 reads CASSIELNTEAFF. As DNA, the CDR3 is TGTGCCAGTAGTATTGAGTTGAACACTGAAGCTTTCTTT.